Given below is one TCR beta chain in context. The antigen is undetermined. The data were obtained in a study of T cell responses to AZD1222 COVID-19 vaccine. Study-wide findings and caveats: The peak T cell response came first, and repertoires were sampled only after it.

This CDR3 is built from 15 residues. Germline V gives CDR1 MNHEY, CDR2 SVGAGI. The junction had 6 bases not matched to a gene; V was cut back by 2 bases and J by 9 bases. TCRdb's table, derived via immunoSEQ multiplex PCR, lists solely in-frame clones and lacks some. Of approximately 68,000 clones in the sample, around 86% were seen once. The origin of this receptor is an adult in good health. The sample in question was peripheral blood, obtained on day 0 of AZD1222 vaccination. The genes are TRBV6-5 and TRBJ1-6; 8 positions match TRBD1. Written as DNA, the CDR3 is TGTGCCAGCAGTTACGACAGGGGTGCTGGTTCACCCCTCCACTTT. Translated, it gives CASSYDRGAGSPLHF.